Below are 25 T cell receptor beta chains sequenced from a single sample in a study of vaccination and CD4 T cells after COVID-19. Scientists ran DNA taken from cultured CD4+ T cells through the Oncomine TCR Beta short-read assay for sequencing. TCRdb analysed the PCR reads with MiXCR anew, one entry per CDR3 protein. The sample has around 9,100 distinct CDR3 sequences; around two thirds are singletons. Sample treatment: approximately 9-day PBMC culture with coronavirus spike peptide pools or control peptides (ViraFEST assay). No antigens are known for them. Sequences were obtained from CD4+ T cells from blood, cultured in vitro. The receptors stem from a human donor who had recovered from COVID-19.

This clonotype has just a few counts. The V gene is TRBV10-3, the J gene TRBJ1-1; D not resolved. CDR1 ENHRY and CDR2 SYGVKD come from the germline V gene. CDR3 length: 14 residues. V lost 0 bases and J 6 bases, leaving 11 bases between the germline ends. The CDR3 spells CAISESDGRAEAFF. Here the CDR3 DNA reads TGTGCCATCAGTGAGTCCGATGGAAGGGCTGAAGCTTTCTTT.

This rearrangement joins TRBV2 to TRBJ1-1; D not resolved. This CDR3 has 11 residues. Germline CDR1 SNHLY, CDR2 FYNNEI. Trimming removed 4 bases at V and 7 bases at J, with 7 bases between. This CDR3 is CASSVGFEAFF. The CDR3 DNA reads TGTGCCAGCAGTGTGGGGTTTGAAGCTTTCTTT.

The V gene is TRBV20-1, the J gene TRBJ2-1; D ambiguous. V was trimmed by 3 bases and J by 9 bases, leaving 12 bases between them. Per germline, CDR1 DFQATT and CDR2 SNEGSKA (reference sequence). The CDR3 runs 12 residues. The CDR3, as DNA: TGCAGTGCTAGTATTCGTACAAGTGAGCAGTTCTTC. Residues: CSASIRTSEQFF.

The CDR3 bases are TGTGCCAGCAGTGAACCATCAGGAATTCAGGGAGCTTTCTTT. It is translated as CASSEPSGIQGAFF. The rearrangement links TRBV28 to TRBJ1-1; D may be TRBD1 (5 bases). Trimming stripped 5 bases from V and 10 bases from J, with 20 bases between. This CDR3 contains 14 residues. The germline gives CDR1 MDHEN, CDR2 SYDVKM. The whole variable domain, filled in from reference TRBV28 and TRBJ1-1, reads DVKVTQSSRYLVKRTGEKVFLECVQDMDHENMFWYRQDPGLGLRLIYFSYDVKMKEKGDIPEGYSVSREKKERFSLILESASTNQTSMYLCASSEPSGIQGAFFGQGTRLTVV.

V is TRBV11-3 and J is TRBJ1-2; D remains unclear. V shed 2 bases and J shed 3 bases, with 10 bases lying between them. In germline, CDR1 is SGHNT, CDR2 YENEEA. The CDR3 totals 14 residues. The DNA for the CDR3 is TGTGCCAGCAGCTTAAGTGCAGGAGACTATGGCTACACCTTC. It encodes CASSLSAGDYGYTF.

J is TRBJ2-5 and V is TRBV27, with 13 bases matching TRBD2. The V and J ends lost 4 bases and 3 bases, in that order; junction bases with no gene match: 5. Germline CDR1 is MNHEY and CDR2 is SMNVEV (reference sequence). CDR3 length: 16 amino acids. CDR3 sequence (DNA): TGTGCCAGCAGTTCTACAGGACTAGCGGGGGAAGAGACCCAGTACTTC. It encodes CASSSTGLAGEETQYF.

The rearrangement links TRBV28 to TRBJ1-2; TRBD1 aligns across 10 bases. Germline V gene lookup returns CDR1 MDHEN and CDR2 SYDVKM. CDR3 size: 16 residues. V was clipped by 6 bases and J by 4 bases; unmatched bases: 11. CDR3 DNA sequence: TGTGCCAGCAGCTCCCCTGGGACAGGGGTTCTCTATGGCTACACCTTC. Protein product: CASSSPGTGVLYGYTF.

This clonotype was seen a single time. The chain has TRBV11-3 and TRBJ1-1; 10 bases agree with TRBD1. CDR3 length equals 18 residues. The germline V gene encodes CDR1 SGHNT and CDR2 YENEEA. The junction had 12 bases not matched to a gene; V was cut back by 5 bases and J by 0 bases. The CDR3 sequence is CASSRWVTGGDLNTEAFF. The CDR3 nucleotides are TGTGCCAGCAGCCGTTGGGTGACAGGGGGCGACTTGAACACTGAAGCTTTCTTT.

The gene calls are TRBV6-1 and TRBJ1-5; D is unresolved. CDR3 length equals 11 residues. The V gene's germline CDR1 is MNHNS and CDR2 SASEGT. V lost 7 bases to trimming and J lost 7 bases, with 8 bases between them. The CDR3 coding sequence is TGTGCCAGCACCTCCGGACAGCCCCAGCATTTT. It codes for CASTSGQPQHF.

The rearrangement uses TRBV7-9 and TRBJ2-6, with 7 nucleotides matching TRBD1. The germline V gene has CDR1 SEHNR and CDR2 FQNEAQ (reference sequence). The CDR3 spans 18 residues. V was pared by 4 bases and J by 1 base, with 10 bases of the junction left unmatched. In DNA, the CDR3 is TGTGCCAGCAGCTCAGACCGGGACAGATGGTCTGGGGCCAACGTCCTGACTTTC. Translated, it gives CASSSDRDRWSGANVLTF.

The chain is built from TRBV20-1 and TRBJ2-3; D may match TRBD1 or TRBD2 (5 bases each). Germline assignment: CDR1 DFQATT and CDR2 SNEGSKA (reference sequence). The V end lost 4 bases, the J end lost 1 base, and 12 bases lay between the germline ends. The CDR3 contains 14 residues. CDR3 in amino acids: CSATRDGGTDTQYF. CDR3 in DNA: TGCAGTGCTACCCGGGACGGAGGCACAGATACGCAGTATTTT.

The chain combines TRBV20-1 with TRBJ1-5, with a weak D call TRBD1 (6 bases). This CDR3 spans 16 amino acids. Germline lookup yields CDR1 DFQATT and CDR2 SNEGSKA (reference sequence). V was trimmed by 0 bases and J by 8 bases, leaving 20 bases between them. In DNA, the CDR3 is TGCAGTGCTAGAGAAGGGGGTATGAGGACTTCGAAGCCCCAGCATTTT. Its translation: CSAREGGMRTSKPQHF.

V gene TRBV5-1 combines with J gene TRBJ2-2, with 9 bases lining up with TRBD2. Germline-derived CDR1 and CDR2 are SGHRS and YFSETQ. CDR3 size: 17 residues. With V trimmed by 4 bases and J by 3 bases, 10 bases remained unmatched. The chain's CDR3 is CASSPPNSGSYTGELFF. The CDR3 DNA follows: TGCGCCAGCAGCCCCCCTAATAGCGGGAGTTACACCGGGGAGCTGTTTTTT.

V is TRBV30 and J is TRBJ1-2, with D perhaps matching TRBD1 (6 bases). Trimming shortened V by 8 bases and J by 8 bases, and 15 bases separated the two germline ends. Germline V CDR1 and CDR2: GTSNPN, SVGIG (reference sequence). The CDR3 covers 11 residues. The CDR3 DNA is TGTGCCGGAAACAGGGAACGAGGCTACACCTTC. It is translated as CAGNRERGYTF.

V and J are TRBV20-1 and TRBJ2-5, with 7 positions matching TRBD2. The trim removed 3 bases at V and 5 bases at J, leaving 12 bases unmatched. CDR1 and CDR2 (germline): DFQATT, SNEGSKA (reference sequence). This CDR3 comprises 15 residues. The CDR3 sequence is CSASDSKLASETQYF. CDR3 DNA sequence: TGCAGTGCTAGTGATTCTAAACTAGCGTCGGAGACCCAGTACTTC.

This clonotype counts as large. The chain has TRBV20-1 and TRBJ2-2; possibly TRBD1 or TRBD2 for D (5 bases each). The V end lost 6 bases, the J end lost 1 base, and 9 bases lay between the germline ends. Germline CDR1 reads DFQATT; CDR2 reads SNEGSKA (reference sequence). The CDR3 has 13 amino acids. The chain's CDR3 is CSAEGQNTGELFF. For the CDR3, the DNA is TGCAGTGCCGAGGGGCAGAACACCGGGGAGCTGTTTTTT.

The genes are TRBV20-1 and TRBJ1-6; possible D gene TRBD1, 6 bases. Germline V gene sequence: CDR1 DFQATT, CDR2 SNEGSKA (reference sequence). There are 14 residues in the CDR3. V lost 6 bases to trimming and J lost 9 bases, with 18 bases between them. The CDR3, as DNA: TGCAGTGCCCTGGAGGGGACATACGGTTCACCCCTCCACTTT. Amino acid sequence: CSALEGTYGSPLHF.

The chain recombines TRBV11-2 with TRBJ2-7; possibly TRBD2 for D (5 bases). The CDR3 totals 15 residues. Germline CDR1 reads SGHAT; CDR2 reads FQNNGV. V shed 0 bases and J shed 3 bases, with 12 bases lying between them. The DNA for the CDR3 is TGTGCCAGCAGCTTAGATCGCGGGTACATCTACGAGCAGTACTTC. This translates into CASSLDRGYIYEQYF.

The V gene is TRBV12-3 or TRBV12-4, the J gene TRBJ1-2; TRBD1 is a possible D gene (6 bases). V was cut by 5 bases and J by 4 bases, with 17 bases left in between. This CDR3 has 15 amino acids. For the CDR3, the DNA is TGTGCCAGCAGTCCCACCCGGACAGCCGTCTATGGCTACACCTTC. It is translated as CASSPTRTAVYGYTF.

This clonotype was detected only a few times. The chain is built from TRBV19 and TRBJ1-5; the D gene is possibly TRBD1 (5 bases). From germline, CDR1 is LNHDA and CDR2 SQIVND (reference sequence). Trimming stripped 5 bases from V and 0 bases from J, with 11 bases between. The CDR3 runs to 15 residues. CDR3 in DNA: TGTGCCAGTAGTTACTCCGACAGTAGCAATCAGCCCCAGCATTTT. Translation gives CASSYSDSSNQPQHF.

J is TRBJ2-1 and V is TRBV6-5; D is perhaps TRBD2 (6 bases). V lost 0 bases to trimming and J lost 3 bases, with 12 bases between them. Germline assignment: CDR1 MNHEY and CDR2 SVGAGI. There are 16 residues in the CDR3. CDR3 loop: CASSYSGRGSYNEQFF. The CDR3 DNA is TGTGCCAGCAGTTACTCGGGGCGGGGTAGCTACAATGAGCAGTTCTTC.

The chain joins TRBV4-3 to TRBJ1-2, with D unclear. This CDR3 region has 14 residues. Germline assignment: CDR1 LGHNA and CDR2 YSLEER. Trimming stripped 0 bases from V and 0 bases from J, with 5 bases between. DNA for the CDR3: TGCGCCAGCAGCCAAGATGGGGCTAACTATGGCTACACCTTC. Its protein product is CASSQDGANYGYTF.

V and J are TRBV19 and TRBJ1-5, with a weak D call TRBD1 (6 bases). Trimming removed 3 bases at V and 3 bases at J, with 18 bases between. CDR3 size: 17 residues. The germline V gene encodes CDR1 LNHDA and CDR2 SQIVND (reference sequence). In nucleotides, the CDR3 is TGTGCCAGTAGTATCCCCCCCGGGACACGAGTCAATCAGCCCCAGCATTTT. Its translation is CASSIPPGTRVNQPQHF.

The J gene is TRBJ2-3, the V gene TRBV20-1, with D perhaps assigned TRBD1 or TRBD2 (5 bases each). This CDR3 region has 11 residues. Germline CDR1 is DFQATT and CDR2 is SNEGSKA (reference sequence). V was pared by 7 bases and J by 4 bases, with 9 bases between. As DNA, the CDR3 is TGCAGTGGGGGGACCCCAGATACGCAGTATTTT. Its protein is CSGGTPDTQYF.

This chain's CDR3 is CAISEVAGSYEQYF. The CDR3 region has the DNA TGTGCCATCAGTGAGGTCGCAGGGTCTTACGAGCAGTACTTC. V is TRBV10-3 and J is TRBJ2-7; D perhaps matches TRBD1 (5 bases). This CDR3 region has 14 residues. V was pared by 2 bases and J by 4 bases, with 12 bases between. The V gene's germline CDR1 is ENHRY and CDR2 SYGVKD.